Following are 32 T cell receptor beta chains from one sample sequenced in a study of T cell repertoires in cytomegalovirus infection. What these receptors recognize is not known. TCRdb processed the reads anew with MiXCR; each CDR3 protein has one entry. The data hold about 52,000 distinct CDR3 sequences, with roughly 20% observed a single time. The sequencing used CD8+ T cells from cultured PBMCs, collected from culture after CMV antigen stimulation. The receptors were sampled from a human donor in good health (CMV status not recorded). Some clones in this sample may be carry-over from other donors' samples.

The CDR3 spells CASSLVLAPGEQFF. CDR3 in DNA: TGTGCCAGCAGCTTAGTTCTCGCCCCGGGAGAGCAGTTCTTC. The genes are TRBV11-2 and TRBJ2-1, with D possibly being TRBD2 (5 bases). Trimming pared 1 base from V and 10 bases from J, leaving 14 bases between. The CDR3 is 14 residues long. Germline loops: CDR1 SGHAT, CDR2 FQNNGV.

The table lists this clonotype with a few counts. The chain recombines TRBV7-8 with TRBJ2-1; D may be TRBD1 (5 bases). The CDR3 spans 15 residues. Trimming shortened V by 1 base and J by 2 bases, and 9 bases separated the two germline ends. Looked up from germline, CDR1 is SGHVS and CDR2 is FQNEAQ. The CDR3 DNA reads as TGTGCCAGCAGCTTAGTAGACAGCACCTACAATGAGCAGTTCTTC. This codes for CASSLVDSTYNEQFF.

V usage is TRBV2 and J usage is TRBJ1-5; TRBD1 agrees at 7 bases. CDR3 length equals 15 residues. Germline V gene lookup returns CDR1 SNHLY and CDR2 FYNNEI. V lost 5 bases and J lost 5; bases outside the gene matches: 9. This CDR3 is CASSTTTGIDQPQHF. CDR3 coding DNA: TGTGCCAGCAGTACTACGACAGGGATCGATCAGCCCCAGCATTTT.

This clonotype was seen a handful of times. V is TRBV7-8 and J is TRBJ2-2; D not resolved. From germline, CDR1 is SGHVS and CDR2 FQNEAQ. The V end lost 1 base, the J end lost 0 bases, and 12 bases lay between the germline ends. This CDR3 region has 17 residues. The CDR3 nucleotides are TGTGCCAGCAGCTTAGTCCCCACAGCACCGAACACCGGGGAGCTGTTTTTT. As protein: CASSLVPTAPNTGELFF.

There are a few counts of this clonotype. The chain combines TRBV20-1 with TRBJ2-7; 10 bases line up with TRBD2. Germline CDR1 and CDR2: DFQATT and SNEGSKA (reference sequence). The CDR3 has 14 residues. With 5 bases clipped from V and 7 bases from J, the junction kept 11 bases outside the gene matches. The CDR3 sequence is CSAGVLAGLGEQYF. The CDR3 nucleotides are TGCAGTGCTGGAGTACTAGCGGGGTTGGGGGAGCAGTACTTC.

CDR3 sequence (DNA): TGCGCCAGCAAGGTCAGGGCCGCCTACGAGCAGTACTTC. It codes for CASKVRAAYEQYF. The chain couples TRBV10-2 to TRBJ2-7; D is possibly TRBD1 (5 bases). CDR3 length equals 13 residues. CDR1 is WSHSY and CDR2 is SAAADI in the germline V gene. V was shortened by 7 bases and J by 2 bases, with 12 bases between the two germline ends.

This clonotype was seen a handful of times. The V call is TRBV11-2, the J call TRBJ2-3, with TRBD1 identical over 7 bases. CDR3 size: 18 residues. The J segment lost 5 bases and the V segment lost 2 bases, leaving 16 bases of the junction unmatched. In germline, CDR1 is SGHAT, CDR2 FQNNGV. The CDR3 coding sequence is TGTGCCAGCAGCTTAAGGGTTGGGTGGGACAGTGCAGGAGATACGCAGTATTTT. Protein: CASSLRVGWDSAGDTQYF.

In this sample, this clonotype turned up a few times. Here the CDR3 DNA reads TGTGCCAGCAGCATGAGGTCGGCCCTATCCAGCTCCTACAATGAGCAGTTCTTC. Translating gives CASSMRSALSSSYNEQFF. This sequence joins TRBV7-2 and TRBJ2-1; no definite D call. Germline V gives CDR1 SGHTA, CDR2 FQGNSA. Trimming pared 5 bases from V and 0 bases from J, leaving 20 bases between. This CDR3 comprises 18 residues.

The gene calls are TRBV27 and TRBJ1-6; weak D call: TRBD1 (6 bases). CDR3 length: 14 residues. Germline assignment: CDR1 MNHEY and CDR2 SMNVEV (reference sequence). V was shortened by 6 bases and J by 5 bases, with 11 bases between the two germline ends. The CDR3 DNA sequence: TGTGCCAGCAGCGCTACAGGGAATAATTCACCCCTCCACTTT. Translated: CASSATGNNSPLHF.

The rearrangement uses TRBV12-3 or TRBV12-4 and TRBJ2-5; D not resolved. The CDR3 has 12 amino acids. The V gene lost 3 bases and the J gene lost 5 bases, with 7 bases spanning the gap. The CDR3: CASSLSRETQYF. Here the CDR3 DNA reads TGTGCCAGCAGTTTGTCACGGGAGACCCAGTACTTC.

In this sample, this clonotype turned up a few times. V gene TRBV6-1 combines with J gene TRBJ1-2; 12 bases fit TRBD1. Trimming cost V 5 bases and J 4 bases; bases outside gene matches: 14. The CDR3 loop spans 18 amino acids. CDR1 is MNHNS, CDR2 SASEGT, per germline. CDR3 DNA sequence: TGTGCCAGCAGTCAGTCCGGGACAGGGGGCAGGGACGTCTATGGCTACACCTTC. Protein product: CASSQSGTGGRDVYGYTF.

This clonotype was detected only a few times. The chain has TRBV5-6 and TRBJ2-3; D is ambiguous. Germline loops: CDR1 SGHDT, CDR2 YYEEEE. V was pared by 0 bases and J by 2 bases, with 7 bases between. This CDR3 has 14 amino acids. The DNA for the CDR3 is TGTGCCAGCAGCTTGGAGGGAATCACAGATACGCAGTATTTT. The encoded protein is CASSLEGITDTQYF.

The rearrangement links TRBV4-3 to TRBJ2-6, with D maybe TRBD2 (5 bases). This CDR3 has 14 amino acids. V lost 4 bases and J lost 4, with 8 bases in between. Germline V gene data show CDR1 as LGHNA and CDR2 as YSLEER. CDR3 in amino acids: CASSRTGGANVLTF. The CDR3 DNA sequence: TGCGCCAGCAGCCGAACGGGGGGGGCCAACGTCCTGACTTTC.

This clonotype was seen a handful of times. This chain joins TRBV14 and TRBJ2-7; D perhaps matches TRBD2 (6 bases). This CDR3 region has 13 residues. In germline, CDR1 is SGHDN, CDR2 FVKESK. Trimming took 4 bases from V and 3 from J, leaving 10 bases between them. The DNA for the CDR3 is TGTGCCAGCAGCCCCGGGAGCTTCTACGAGCAGTACTTC. Its protein is CASSPGSFYEQYF. Variable domain in full (rest from reference TRBV14 and TRBJ2-7): EAGVTQFPSHSVIEKGQTVTLRCDPISGHDNLYWYRRVMGKEIKFLLHFVKESKQDESGMPNNRFLAERTGGTYSTLKVQPAELEDSGVYFCASSPGSFYEQYFGPGTRLTVT.

This clonotype was found a few times. The chain recombines TRBV6-2 or TRBV6-3 with TRBJ1-1; D is undetermined. The V gene's germline CDR1 is MNHEY and CDR2 SVGEGT. Trimming took off 2 bases at V and 0 bases at J, with 7 bases between the two ends. This CDR3 comprises 14 residues. CDR3 bases: TGTGCCAGCAGTTACGCAGGAATGAACACTGAAGCTTTCTTT. As protein: CASSYAGMNTEAFF.

This clonotype was detected only a few times. The chain couples TRBV12-3 or TRBV12-4 to TRBJ1-4; 7 bases line up with TRBD1. The ends lost 3 bases at V and 8 bases at J; junction bases unmatched: 27. The CDR3 loop spans 21 amino acids. The DNA of the CDR3 is TGTGCCAGCAGTTTTCTATTATTGACAGGGAGGAAGGTGGCTACGTCGGAAAAACTGTTTTTT. Protein: CASSFLLLTGRKVATSEKLFF.

The sample holds a few counts of this clonotype. The gene calls are TRBV5-4 and TRBJ2-5; D is unresolved. The CDR3 is 13 amino acids. Germline V gives CDR1 SGHNT, CDR2 YYREEE (reference sequence). Trimming removed 8 bases from V and 2 bases from J, with 13 bases in between. CDR3 nucleotide sequence: TGTGCCAGTGCCAGATGGGGTCAAGAGACCCAGTACTTC. It encodes CASARWGQETQYF. The full variable domain, with the rest looked up from reference TRBV5-4 and TRBJ2-5, is ETGVTQSPTHLIKTRGQQVTLRCSSQSGHNTVSWYQQALGQGPQFIFQYYREEENGRGNFPPRFSGLQFPNYSSELNVNALELDDSALYLCASARWGQETQYFGPGTRLLVL.

This clonotype was seen a few times. The gene calls are TRBV19 and TRBJ1-5; 8 nucleotides line up with TRBD1. V gave up 5 bases and J gave up 11 bases; unmatched junction bases: 8. CDR1 and CDR2 (germline): LNHDA, SQIVND (reference sequence). The CDR3 spans 13 residues. The DNA for the CDR3 is TGTGCCAGTAGTTCGAACAGGGGGGTGGCCCAGCATTTT. It codes for CASSSNRGVAQHF.

This clonotype was counted between two and nine times. This sequence joins TRBV7-2 and TRBJ1-2; no clear D. The CDR3 consists of 11 residues. V dropped 1 base and J dropped 8 bases, with 5 bases sitting between them. Germline values: CDR1 SGHTA, CDR2 FQGNSA. Here the CDR3 reads CASSLDWGYTF. CDR3 DNA: TGTGCCAGCAGCTTAGACTGGGGCTACACCTTC.

The rearrangement links TRBV29-1 to TRBJ1-2; 10 bases map to TRBD1. The CDR3 runs to 13 residues. The junction had 9 bases not matched to a gene; V was cut back by 6 bases and J by 8 bases. Germline assignment: CDR1 SQVTM and CDR2 ANQGSEA. CDR3 sequence reads: CSVETGGARGYTF. CDR3 in DNA: TGCAGCGTAGAGACAGGGGGCGCGAGGGGCTACACCTTC.

This sequence joins TRBV27 and TRBJ1-5; no reliable D call. The CDR3 contains 13 residues. The V end lost 7 bases, the J end lost 7 bases, and 14 bases lay between the germline ends. Germline CDR1 MNHEY, CDR2 SMNVEV (reference sequence). DNA of the CDR3: TGTGCCAGCAAAAAGGGTGTTCGGCAGCCCCAGCATTTT. Translating gives CASKKGVRQPQHF.

The chain has TRBV7-6 and TRBJ2-7, with 7 bases aligning to TRBD1. V dropped 6 bases and J dropped 2; count of bases not matched to a gene: 7. Germline CDR1 and CDR2: SGHVS and FNYEAQ. This CDR3 comprises 14 residues. The CDR3 sequence: CASSAGTATYEQYF. The DNA for the CDR3 is TGTGCCAGCAGTGCCGGGACAGCTACCTACGAGCAGTACTTC.

V gene TRBV11-2 combines with J gene TRBJ1-3; D remains unclear. There are 15 residues in the CDR3. Germline V gives CDR1 SGHAT, CDR2 FQNNGV. Trimming stripped 1 base from V and 0 bases from J, with 7 bases between. CDR3 sequence: CASSLAPHSGNTIYF. In DNA form, the CDR3 reads TGTGCCAGCAGCTTAGCCCCACACTCTGGAAACACCATATATTTT.

This clonotype was observed a few times. This chain links TRBV7-2 with TRBJ2-2; TRBD2 aligns across 11 bases. The CDR3 is made up of 17 amino acids. With V trimmed by 8 bases and J by 4 bases, 12 bases remained unmatched. Germline V gene sequence: CDR1 SGHTA, CDR2 FQGNSA. CDR3 DNA: TGTGCCAGCGGAAGCAGGGCGGGACTAGCGGTCACCGGGGAGCTGTTTTTT. It encodes CASGSRAGLAVTGELFF.

The chain carries TRBV6-2 or TRBV6-3 and TRBJ2-1, with D maybe TRBD1 (6 bases). Germline V gene data show CDR1 as MNHEY and CDR2 as SVGEGT. This CDR3 spans 16 amino acids. The V end was cut by 5 bases, the J end by 0 bases, with 14 bases between. The CDR3 is CASSKLGQSSYNEQFF. In nucleotides, the CDR3 is TGTGCCAGCAGTAAATTAGGACAGAGCTCCTACAATGAGCAGTTCTTC.

The chain carries TRBV7-3 and TRBJ2-1; 10 positions match TRBD2. The CDR3 covers 15 residues. V shed 2 bases, J shed 8 bases, and the junction held 6 bases outside the gene matches. Germline V gives CDR1 SGHTA, CDR2 FQGTGA. CDR3 residues: CASSLQAGGRYEQFF. CDR3 DNA: TGTGCCAGCAGCTTACAAGCGGGGGGGCGGTATGAGCAGTTCTTC.

This chain links TRBV7-3 with TRBJ1-1; D is possibly TRBD1 (6 bases). This CDR3 has 16 amino acids. V lost 4 bases and J lost 0, with 15 bases in between. Germline V gene data show CDR1 as SGHTA and CDR2 as FQGTGA. The CDR3 DNA reads TGTGCCAGCAGCTCTCTTCGGGGGGCGGTGAACACTGAAGCTTTCTTT. Its protein is CASSSLRGAVNTEAFF.

This chain connects TRBV4-1 to TRBJ1-1; 8 bases match TRBD1. Trimming removed 3 bases from V and 7 bases from J; junction bases left unmatched: 7. The CDR3 has 14 residues. The germline V gene encodes CDR1 MGHRA and CDR2 YSYEKL. CDR3 sequence reads: CASSHSQGASEAFF. CDR3 sequence (DNA): TGCGCCAGCAGCCATTCCCAGGGGGCGAGTGAAGCTTTCTTT.

The chain couples TRBV19 to TRBJ2-1; D may be TRBD2 (5 bases). The CDR3 has 15 residues. V was shortened by 7 bases and J by 0 bases, with 13 bases between the two germline ends. In germline, CDR1 is LNHDA, CDR2 SQIVND (reference sequence). In nucleotides, the CDR3 is TGTGCCAGTACGATAAGGGAGAGCTCCTACAATGAGCAGTTCTTC. Its translation is CASTIRESSYNEQFF.

The J gene is TRBJ2-3, the V gene TRBV13; D unclear. Trimming removed 5 bases from V and 6 bases from J, with 15 bases in between. Germline CDR1 reads PRHDT; CDR2 reads FYEKMQ (reference sequence). The CDR3 loop spans 14 amino acids. CDR3 DNA sequence: TGTGCCAGCAGCCTCAGGACCGGGCCGGATACGCAGTATTTT. Its translation: CASSLRTGPDTQYF.

The chain couples TRBV27 to TRBJ2-7, with 9 positions matching TRBD2. The CDR3 loop spans 16 amino acids. V lost 6 bases, J lost 0 bases, and 9 bases stayed unmatched. CDR1 and CDR2 from the germline V gene are MNHEY and SMNVEV (reference sequence). DNA of the CDR3: TGTGCCAGCAGCCTATCGGGACTAGCCACCTCCTACGAGCAGTACTTC. It specifies CASSLSGLATSYEQYF.

The chain carries TRBV29-1 and TRBJ1-2, with D tentatively TRBD1 (6 bases). This CDR3 has 13 residues. CDR1 is SQVTM, CDR2 ANQGSEA, per germline. V was clipped by 3 bases and J by 4 bases, with 12 bases between them. CDR3 protein: CSVEAGDRYGYTF. For the CDR3, the DNA is TGCAGCGTTGAGGCAGGGGACCGCTATGGCTACACCTTC.